The clone carrying this T cell receptor (beta chain) has just a few counts. This entry comes from a study of early T cells in non-severe SARS-CoV-2 infection. Germline V CDR1 and CDR2: MNHEY, SVGAGI. Trimming pared 5 bases from V and 7 bases from J, leaving 15 bases between. The CDR3 extends over 13 amino acids. TCRdb itself ran the 5' RACE reads through MiXCR, one entry per CDR3 protein. The table includes 35,000 to 45,000 distinct CDR3 sequences, about 5.9% detected once. Sequencing used whole blood, obtained at baseline. The origin of this receptor is an adult who was a healthcare worker with PCR-confirmed SARS-CoV-2 infection or an uninfected control (not recorded which). The chain has TRBV6-5 and TRBJ2-7; D not resolved. CDR3 sequence (DNA): TGTGCCAGCAGTCCCCAAGCCGGGTGGGAGCAGTACTTC. It specifies CASSPQAGWEQYF.